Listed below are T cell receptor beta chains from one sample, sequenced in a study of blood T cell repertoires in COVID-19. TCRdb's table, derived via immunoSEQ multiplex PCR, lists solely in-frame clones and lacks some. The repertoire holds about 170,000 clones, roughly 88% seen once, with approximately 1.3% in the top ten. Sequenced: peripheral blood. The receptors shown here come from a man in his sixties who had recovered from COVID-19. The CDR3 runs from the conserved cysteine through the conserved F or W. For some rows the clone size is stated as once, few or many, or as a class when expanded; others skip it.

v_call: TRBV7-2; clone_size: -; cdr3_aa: CASSYQGGDQPQHF
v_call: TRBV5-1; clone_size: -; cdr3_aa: CASSSGTGLEKLFF
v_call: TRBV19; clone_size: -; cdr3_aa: CASSITGTQGRGYTF
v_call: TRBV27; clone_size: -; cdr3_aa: CASRAGGLGSNQPQHF
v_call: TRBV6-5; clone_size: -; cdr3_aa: CAPTEGADAEAFF
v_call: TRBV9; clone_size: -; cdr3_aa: CASSETGITNEKLFF
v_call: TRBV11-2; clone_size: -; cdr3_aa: CASSPITYRVSGNTIYF
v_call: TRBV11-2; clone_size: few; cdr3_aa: CASRLSHSSPLHF
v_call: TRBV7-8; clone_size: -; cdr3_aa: CASTPPGGKETQYF
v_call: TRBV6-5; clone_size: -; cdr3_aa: CASSYSTLAGQETQYF
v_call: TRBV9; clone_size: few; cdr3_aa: CASSQGGRTNYGYTF
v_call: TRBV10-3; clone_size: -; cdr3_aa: CAVSGTGYGYTF
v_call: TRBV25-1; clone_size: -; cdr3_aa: CASSHSVATDTQYF
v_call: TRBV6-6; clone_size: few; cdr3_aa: CASSDDRAANYGYTF
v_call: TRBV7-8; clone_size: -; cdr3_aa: CASSPSGGQETQYF
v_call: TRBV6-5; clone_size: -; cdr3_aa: CASSRVQGSSPLHF
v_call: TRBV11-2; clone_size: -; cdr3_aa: CASSLDPLWDTNVGNEQFF
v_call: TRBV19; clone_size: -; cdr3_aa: CASSPDRNTDTQYF
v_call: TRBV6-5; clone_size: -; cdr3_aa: CASSYSTGLDTGELFF
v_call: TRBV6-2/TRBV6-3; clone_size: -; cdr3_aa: CASSFLPRETQYF
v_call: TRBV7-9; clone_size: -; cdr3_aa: CASSLEWDQGGGAPREQFF
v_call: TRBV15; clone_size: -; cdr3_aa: CATSIQRGVTDTQYF
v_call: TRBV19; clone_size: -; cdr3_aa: CASRPGQNYGYTF
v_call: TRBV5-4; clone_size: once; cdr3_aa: CASSLQTGLHYGYTF
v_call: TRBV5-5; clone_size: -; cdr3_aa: CASSLAPAYEQYF
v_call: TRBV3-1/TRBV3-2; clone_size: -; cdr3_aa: CASSQVGTGKYEQYF
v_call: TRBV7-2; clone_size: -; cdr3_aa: CASSPFMGQGYNEQFF
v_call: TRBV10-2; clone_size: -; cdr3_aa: CASSEGREKLFF
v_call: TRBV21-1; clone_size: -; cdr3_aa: CASSTSGQAIYEQYF